This entry is about one T cell receptor (beta chain). This entry belongs to a study of cytotoxic CD8 clonotypes in ibrutinib-treated CLL. Sequencing used immunoSEQ multiplex PCR; TCRdb keeps in-frame clones, though not all of them. The sample contains 28,000 or so clones, 55% to 65% of which appear only once. The CDR3 totals 16 residues. The germline CDR1 and CDR2 sequences are KGHSH and LQKENI. V was shortened by 1 base and J by 7 bases, with 16 bases between the two germline ends. V is TRBV18 and J is TRBJ1-4; D is undetermined. The material sequenced was PBMCs, taken before ibrutinib treatment. This sequence was found in a human donor with chronic lymphocytic leukemia. DNA of the CDR3: TGTGCCAGCTCACCACTGGTAGGGTCAGGAATTGAAAAACTGTTTTTT. Translating gives CASSPLVGSGIEKLFF. Complete variable domain (other parts from reference TRBV18 and TRBJ1-4): NAGVMQNPRHLVRRRGQEARLRCSPMKGHSHVYWYRQLPEEGLKFMVYLQKENIIDESGMPKERFSAEFPKEGPSILRIQQVVRGDSAAYFCASSPLVGSGIEKLFFGSGTQLSVL.